This is a list of T cell receptor beta chains from one sample in a study of T cell repertoires in cytomegalovirus infection. TCRdb redid the calling of the reads with MiXCR, one entry per CDR3 protein. Of some 220,000 distinct CDR3 sequences listed, about 7% are singletons. The sample was PBMCs. The origin of the receptors is a human donor in good health (CMV status not recorded). Some clones in this sample may be carry-over from other donors' samples. Both conserved end residues are part of each CDR3. The D gene is left open where the match is weak. The size field is filled for only some rows; it gives once, few, many or a size class.

>TRBJ1-1|TRBV7-2|.|many|14
TGTGCCAGCAGCTTAGGGGCCCGGGGGACTGAAGCTTTCTTT
CASSLGARGTEAFF
>TRBJ2-1|TRBV10-3|.|.|16
TGTGCCATCAGTGAGTTATGGGAGGGGGAATACAATGAGCAGTTCTTC
CAISELWEGEYNEQFF
>TRBJ2-5|TRBV2|.|many|14
TGTGCCAGCAGCGTCACGGACCCACCGGAGACCCAGTACTTC
CASSVTDPPETQYF
>TRBJ2-2|TRBV20-1|.|many|15
TGCAGTGCTAGATTGCCAGGGCCGAACACCGGGGAGCTGTTTTTT
CSARLPGPNTGELFF
>TRBJ2-7|TRBV4-2|.|many|16
TGTGCCAGCAGCCAAGACGCCGACTTGAGCTCCTACGAGCAGTACTTC
CASSQDADLSSYEQYF
>TRBJ2-3|TRBV7-2|.|many|14
TGTGCCAGCAGCACTAGTTACGGGGAAGATACGCAGTATTTT
CASSTSYGEDTQYF
>TRBJ2-5|TRBV7-2|TRBD2|many|12
TGTGCCAGCAGATCCATCCGGGGGGACCAGTACTTC
CASRSIRGDQYF
>TRBJ1-2|TRBV7-6|.|.|13
TGTGCCAGCAGCCCAGGGAAGGGGTTTGGCTACACCTTC
CASSPGKGFGYTF
>TRBJ2-7|TRBV18|.|many|14
TGTGCCAGCTCACCACTGGGCAGCTCCTACGAGCAGTACTTC
CASSPLGSSYEQYF
>TRBJ2-1|TRBV7-9|.|few|18
TGTGCCAGCAGCCCGGGCGCAACCGGGATCAGAGGGGACAATGAGCAGTTCTTC
CASSPGATGIRGDNEQFF
>TRBJ2-7|TRBV7-2|TRBD2|many|15
TGTGCCAGCAGCTTAGAAGCGGGGGTTACCTACGAGCAGTACTTC
CASSLEAGVTYEQYF
>TRBJ2-7|TRBV6-1|TRBD1|many|12
TGTGCCAGCGGGGGACAGGTCTACGAGCAGTACTTC
CASGGQVYEQYF
>TRBJ2-1|TRBV2|TRBD1|many|16
TGTGCCAGCAGTGAAGCGCTTGGCAGGGGGCGCAATGAGCAGTTCTTC
CASSEALGRGRNEQFF
>TRBJ2-7|TRBV5-5|TRBD2|.|15
TGTGCCAGCAGCTTCGCCGGGACTAAGCCCTACGAGCAGTACTTC
CASSFAGTKPYEQYF
>TRBJ1-6|TRBV3-1|.|.|18
TGTGCCAGCAGCCAAGAGCACGAAGAAGGTTCCTATAATTCACCCCTCCACTTT
CASSQEHEEGSYNSPLHF
>TRBJ2-5|TRBV29-1|.|many|13
TGCAGCGTTGAGGCCCCGTACCAAGAGACCCAGTACTTC
CSVEAPYQETQYF
>TRBJ2-3|TRBV6-5|.|many|15
TGTGCCAGCGCTGAGGGGTCAGGGAGCACAGATACGCAGTATTTT
CASAEGSGSTDTQYF
>TRBJ2-1|TRBV6-2/TRBV6-3|.|many|15
TGTGCCAGCAGCCCTCCCCCCCCCAGGGTCCATGAGCAGTTCTTC
CASSPPPPRVHEQFF
>TRBJ1-2|TRBV19|.|few|13
TGTGCCAGTAGTATCGGGATGCTTGATGGCTACACCTTC
CASSIGMLDGYTF
>TRBJ2-3|TRBV29-1|.|.|10
TGCAGCGTTAGCACAGATACGCAGTATTTT
CSVSTDTQYF
>TRBJ1-4|TRBV6-5|.|many|14
TGTGCCAGCAGTTTGACAGCCTTTAATGAAAAACTGTTTTTT
CASSLTAFNEKLFF
>TRBJ2-1|TRBV4-3|.|many|16
TGCGCCAGCAGCCAAGATGGGGGCCACTCCTACAATGAGCAGTTCTTC
CASSQDGGHSYNEQFF
>TRBJ1-1|TRBV7-9|.|many|14
TGTGCCAGCAGCCCCAGGATGAAGAACACTGAAGCTTTCTTT
CASSPRMKNTEAFF
>TRBJ1-1|TRBV10-3|.|many|13
TGTGCCATCAGCCCTCGGGGTGCGACTGAAGCTTTCTTT
CAISPRGATEAFF
>TRBJ2-7|TRBV7-9|TRBD1|many|17
TGTGCCAGCAGCTCCCCGACCGGGACAGGGGCCCTCGGCGAGCAGTACTTC
CASSSPTGTGALGEQYF
>TRBJ1-1|TRBV28|.|.|11
TGTGCCACTAGGGAAAACACTGAAGCTTTCTTT
CATRENTEAFF
>TRBJ1-6|TRBV20-1|.|.|16
TGCAGTGCCCGGGACTTGCGAAGCTCCTATAATTCACCCCTCCACTTT
CSARDLRSSYNSPLHF
>TRBJ2-3|TRBV29-1|TRBD2|many|14
TGCAGCGTTGACCCGGGACTAATCACAGATACGCAGTATTTT
CSVDPGLITDTQYF
>TRBJ2-7|TRBV6-1|.|many|12
TGTGCCAGCAGAGACCCGAACTACGAGCAGTACTTC
CASRDPNYEQYF
>TRBJ2-1|TRBV5-1|TRBD1|many|16
TGCGCCAGCAGCTTCATGGGACAGGCCTCCTACAATGAGCAGTTCTTC
CASSFMGQASYNEQFF
>TRBJ1-4|TRBV6-5|.|few|13
TGTGCCAGCAGAGGGTGGGATAATGAAAAACTGTTTTTT
CASRGWDNEKLFF
>TRBJ1-4|TRBV20-1|.|many|13
TGCAGTGCTAGGAAGGCCGTGAATGAAAAACTGTTTTTT
CSARKAVNEKLFF
>TRBJ1-2|TRBV29-1|.|few|13
TGCAGCGTTGAGACCAGCAGGGCGGGTGGCTACACCTTC
CSVETSRAGGYTF
>TRBJ1-2|TRBV5-1|.|many|14
TGCGCCAGCAGCTTGGTGCCGGGATACTATGGCTACACCTTC
CASSLVPGYYGYTF
>TRBJ2-2|TRBV28|.|many|13
TGTGCCAGCAGTTGGTACACGACCGGGGAGCTGTTTTTT
CASSWYTTGELFF
>TRBJ1-2|TRBV4-2|.|many|13
TGTGCCAGCAGCCAAGGAAACCCATATGGCTACACCTTC
CASSQGNPYGYTF
>TRBJ1-5|TRBV5-6|TRBD1|many|14
TGTGCCAGCAGGTCCGGGACAGGTAATCAGCCCCAGCATTTT
CASRSGTGNQPQHF
>TRBJ2-3|TRBV7-2|TRBD2|.|15
TGTGCCAGCAGTGGATGGCGGGGGATCACAGATACGCAGTATTTT
CASSGWRGITDTQYF
>TRBJ2-2|TRBV7-6|.|many|16
TGTGCCAGCAGCTCGACCGGGACACTTAACACCGGGGAGCTGTTTTTT
CASSSTGTLNTGELFF
>TRBJ1-1|TRBV20-1|.|many|14
TGCAGTGCCCTCATTCGGGGTGCGGCCACTGAAGCTTTCTTT
CSALIRGAATEAFF
>TRBJ2-5|TRBV10-3|.|many|16
TGTGCCATCAGTGCTCTTTACGGACAGACCCAAGAGACCCAGTACTTC
CAISALYGQTQETQYF